Listed here are 27 T cell receptor beta chains from one sample, sequenced in a study of T-cell memory formation after mild COVID-19. Each CDR3 protein gets one entry after TCRdb re-called the 5' RACE reads with MiXCR. The sample holds approximately 570,000 distinct CDR3 sequences, roughly 18% seen once. Sequenced: PBMCs or a T cell subset sorted from them (not recorded which). These receptors all come from an adult woman who had mild COVID-19 (a few samples of this study predate the infection). Cell type and time point are not known.

The chain carries TRBV27 and TRBJ2-1; 10 positions agree with TRBD2. Germline CDR1 is MNHEY and CDR2 is SMNVEV (reference sequence). With V trimmed by 4 bases and J by 6 bases, 3 bases remained unmatched. The CDR3 covers 14 residues. As DNA, the CDR3 is TGTGCCAGCAGTTCTAGCGGGAGCCTCAATGAGCAGTTCTTC. This codes for CASSSSGSLNEQFF.

This clonotype was seen many times. The chain has TRBV7-9 and TRBJ2-7; D not certain. The germline CDR1 and CDR2 sequences are SEHNR and FQNEAQ (reference sequence). This CDR3 is 13 amino acids long. Trimming cost V 1 base and J 1 base, with 5 bases left between them. In nucleotides, the CDR3 is TGTGCCAGCAGCTTAGTTCCTTCCTACGAGCAGTACTTC. Its translation: CASSLVPSYEQYF.

This clonotype was picked up a small number of times. The gene calls are TRBV6-5 and TRBJ2-7; D ambiguous. This CDR3 is built from 14 residues. V dropped 5 bases and J dropped 0 bases, with 11 bases sitting between them. Germline-derived CDR1 and CDR2 are MNHEY and SVGAGI. CDR3 in amino acids: CASSLQVNSYEQYF. DNA for the CDR3: TGTGCCAGCAGTCTTCAGGTTAACTCCTACGAGCAGTACTTC.

The chain links TRBV12-3 or TRBV12-4 to TRBJ2-1; D perhaps matches TRBD1 (5 bases). The CDR3 is made up of 16 amino acids. The germline V and J ends were trimmed by 5 bases and 4 bases, with 18 bases remaining between them. CDR3 sequence reads: CASSTRQSLSYNEQFF. For the CDR3, the DNA is TGTGCCAGCAGTACTCGACAGTCTCTCAGTTACAATGAGCAGTTCTTC.

This clonotype has at least ten counts. This chain joins TRBV7-9 and TRBJ2-3; 15 positions agree with TRBD2. Germline CDR1 reads SEHNR; CDR2 reads FQNEAQ (reference sequence). J lost 1 base, V lost 6 bases, and 11 bases had no gene match. This CDR3 is 19 amino acids long. The CDR3 loop is CASSSRTSGRASGTDTQYF. The CDR3, as DNA: TGTGCCAGCAGTTCCCGGACTAGCGGGAGGGCCTCGGGCACAGATACGCAGTATTTT. Full variable domain (rest looked up from reference TRBV7-9 and TRBJ2-3): DTGVSQNPRHKITKRGQNVTFRCDPISEHNRLYWYRQTLGQGPEFLTYFQNEAQLEKSRLLSDRFSAERPKGSFSTLEIQRTEQGDSAMYLCASSSRTSGRASGTDTQYFGPGTRLTVL.

This clonotype was counted a few times. The chain is built from TRBV20-1 and TRBJ2-1; 8 positions match TRBD2. The CDR3 is 13 residues long. From germline, CDR1 is DFQATT and CDR2 SNEGSKA (reference sequence). J lost 10 bases, V lost 3 bases, and 8 bases had no gene match. CDR3 DNA: TGCAGTGCTAGGGCGGGGGGTACCCCGGAGCAGTTCTTC. Protein sequence: CSARAGGTPEQFF.

This clonotype was detected many times. The chain has TRBV7-6 and TRBJ2-3; D gene uncertain. Trimming stripped 2 bases from V and 2 bases from J, with 5 bases between. CDR3 length: 13 amino acids. Germline CDR1 reads SGHVS; CDR2 reads FNYEAQ. The CDR3 reads CASSLTTTDTQYF. The CDR3 nucleotides are TGTGCCAGCAGCTTAACGACCACAGATACGCAGTATTTT.

This clonotype was counted a few times. The chain links TRBV29-1 to TRBJ2-5; D perhaps matches TRBD1 (6 bases). Germline CDR1 SQVTM, CDR2 ANQGSEA. The V gene lost 7 bases and the J gene lost 2 bases, with 23 bases spanning the gap. This CDR3 is built from 16 residues. CDR3 residues: CSAGQSSRPSQETQYF. The CDR3 DNA is TGCAGCGCAGGACAGTCCTCCAGACCCTCACAAGAGACCCAGTACTTC. Full variable domain (outside the CDR3, taken from reference TRBV29-1 and TRBJ2-5): SAVISQKPSRDICQRGTSLTIQCQVDSQVTMMFWYRQQPGQSLTLIATANQGSEATYESGFVIDKFPISRPNLTFSTLTVSNMSPEDSSIYLCSAGQSSRPSQETQYFGPGTRLLVL.

This chain uses TRBV11-2 with TRBJ2-3; the D gene is possibly TRBD2 (5 bases). V was pared by 6 bases and J by 4 bases, with 11 bases between. Germline CDR1 SGHAT, CDR2 FQNNGV. The CDR3 contains 13 residues. CDR3 DNA: TGTGCCAGCAGATCTAGCAACGCAGATACGCAGTATTTT. Its translation is CASRSSNADTQYF.

J is TRBJ2-1 and V is TRBV30; D perhaps matches TRBD2 (6 bases). With 5 bases removed from V and 5 bases from J, the gap between germline ends came to 13 bases. This CDR3 comprises 13 residues. Germline V gene data show CDR1 as GTSNPN and CDR2 as SVGIG (reference sequence). The CDR3 loop is CAWSGIADNEQFF. CDR3 DNA: TGTGCCTGGTCTGGGATAGCGGACAATGAGCAGTTCTTC.

The gene calls are TRBV11-2 and TRBJ2-3, with D uncertain. The CDR3 sequence is 15 residues long. Germline CDR1 reads SGHAT; CDR2 reads FQNNGV. The V end lost 1 base, the J end lost 6 bases, and 14 bases lay between the germline ends. DNA of the CDR3: TGTGCCAGCAGCTTAGCGGGTTTCCCATGGGATACGCAGTATTTT. It yields the protein CASSLAGFPWDTQYF.

The gene calls are TRBV15 and TRBJ2-5, with D possibly being TRBD1 (6 bases). This CDR3 has 15 residues. Germline V CDR1 and CDR2: LNHNV, YYDKDF (reference sequence). V lost 5 bases and J lost 1, with 14 bases in between. CDR3 in amino acids: CATSSDSLGQETQYF. In DNA form, the CDR3 reads TGTGCCACCAGCTCGGACAGCCTCGGCCAAGAGACCCAGTACTTC.

This clonotype was seen a few times. This chain links TRBV29-1 with TRBJ2-1; 9 bases are shared with TRBD1. V was clipped by 6 bases and J by 1 base; unmatched bases: 7. This CDR3 has 15 residues. Germline V lookup: CDR1 SQVTM, CDR2 ANQGSEA. For the CDR3, the DNA is TGCAGCGTGCCGGGTGGACAGGGGTCCTACAATGAGCAGTTCTTC. It encodes CSVPGGQGSYNEQFF.

This sequence joins TRBV7-8 and TRBJ2-7; no firm D call. V lost 3 bases and J 4 bases, leaving 10 bases between the germline ends. Germline values: CDR1 SGHVS, CDR2 FQNEAQ. CDR3 length equals 13 residues. The CDR3 sequence is CASSLNLRYEQYF. CDR3 sequence (DNA): TGTGCCAGCAGCTTGAATCTACGGTACGAGCAGTACTTC.

This clonotype has more than one count but fewer than ten. The chain uses TRBV12-3 or TRBV12-4 and TRBJ1-2; D remains ambiguous. The CDR3 consists of 13 residues. V was clipped by 6 bases and J by 2 bases, with 10 bases between them. The CDR3 DNA reads as TGTGCCAGCAGCCGTACAGCAAACTATGGCTACACCTTC. Translating it yields CASSRTANYGYTF.

A few counts support this clonotype. The chain combines TRBV7-2 with TRBJ2-3; D is perhaps TRBD1 (6 bases). Trimming stripped 1 base from V and 3 bases from J, with 14 bases between. Germline V gene lookup returns CDR1 SGHTA and CDR2 FQGNSA. CDR3 length: 16 amino acids. CDR3 amino acids: CASSLVGGLPTDTQYF. Written as DNA, the CDR3 is TGTGCCAGCAGCTTAGTTGGGGGCCTCCCGACAGATACGCAGTATTTT.

The V and J genes are TRBV7-2 and TRBJ2-7, with D perhaps TRBD1 (6 bases). The CDR3 contains 12 residues. V shed 0 bases and J shed 9 bases, with 9 bases lying between them. Germline V gives CDR1 SGHTA, CDR2 FQGNSA. This CDR3 reads CASSLALGGQYF. The CDR3 region has the DNA TGTGCCAGCAGCTTAGCGCTAGGGGGGCAGTACTTC.

The chain has TRBV7-9 and TRBJ2-7; D is perhaps TRBD1 (5 bases). The V end was cut by 5 bases, the J end by 0 bases, with 17 bases between. The CDR3 runs to 16 residues. Germline V gene lookup returns CDR1 SEHNR and CDR2 FQNEAQ (reference sequence). For the CDR3, the DNA is TGTGCCAGCAGCCCCGTCGCCAGGGTGAGCTCCTACGAGCAGTACTTC. This encodes CASSPVARVSSYEQYF.

CDR3 residues: CSARDRSLEAFF. The CDR3 nucleotides read TGCAGTGCTAGAGACAGGAGCCTTGAAGCTTTCTTT. This chain uses TRBV20-1 with TRBJ1-1; unclear D gene. This CDR3 spans 12 amino acids. Germline loops: CDR1 DFQATT, CDR2 SNEGSKA (reference sequence). The V end was cut by 0 bases, the J end by 7 bases, with 9 bases between.

The table lists this clonotype with many counts. The chain has TRBV24-1 and TRBJ1-2; D gene ambiguous. The V gene lost 3 bases and the J gene lost 1 base, with 11 bases spanning the gap. The CDR3 spans 15 residues. Germline values: CDR1 KGHDR, CDR2 SFDVKD. CDR3 sequence (DNA): TGTGCCACCAGTGATCGAAGTGGGTTTAACTATGGCTACACCTTC. Amino acids: CATSDRSGFNYGYTF.

This clonotype was seen more than once but under ten times. The chain links TRBV5-5 to TRBJ2-5; 8 bases are a match to TRBD2. Germline V gene lookup returns CDR1 SGHKS and CDR2 YYEKEE (reference sequence). The CDR3 has 15 residues. V shed 4 bases, J shed 7 bases, and the junction held 12 bases outside the gene matches. CDR3 amino acids: CASSPAGLGFGTQYF. CDR3 nucleotide sequence: TGTGCCAGCAGCCCGGCGGGACTAGGTTTCGGGACCCAGTACTTC. Looking up the rest from reference TRBV5-5 and TRBJ2-5 gives the full variable domain: DAGVTQSPTHLIKTRGQQVTLRCSPISGHKSVSWYQQVLGQGPQFIFQYYEKEERGRGNFPDRFSARQFPNYSSELNVNALLLGDSALYLCASSPAGLGFGTQYFGPGTRLLVL.

This clonotype has at least ten counts. The chain links TRBV5-5 to TRBJ2-7; D is uncertain. Germline V gives CDR1 SGHKS, CDR2 YYEKEE (reference sequence). The V and J ends lost 1 base and 0 bases respectively, with 11 bases between them. The CDR3 covers 15 residues. The CDR3 is CASSLTPSSSYEQYF. CDR3 coding DNA: TGTGCCAGCAGCTTGACTCCCTCCAGCTCCTACGAGCAGTACTTC. Looking up the rest from reference TRBV5-5 and TRBJ2-7 gives the full variable domain: DAGVTQSPTHLIKTRGQQVTLRCSPISGHKSVSWYQQVLGQGPQFIFQYYEKEERGRGNFPDRFSARQFPNYSSELNVNALLLGDSALYLCASSLTPSSSYEQYFGPGTRLTVT.

This clonotype was seen only a few times. This chain uses TRBV10-3 with TRBJ2-2; 11 nucleotides agree with TRBD2. V trimming: 3 bases; J trimming: 0 bases; junction bases outside the gene matches: 3. From germline, CDR1 is ENHRY and CDR2 SYGVKD. This CDR3 comprises 17 residues. CDR3 protein: CAISDLAGGSNTGELFF. The CDR3 nucleotides are TGTGCCATCAGTGATCTAGCGGGGGGCTCGAACACCGGGGAGCTGTTTTTT.

This clonotype was seen a few times. The V gene is TRBV9, the J gene TRBJ1-2, with D possibly matching TRBD1 (6 bases). This CDR3 has 15 amino acids. V lost 4 bases to trimming and J lost 7 bases, with 20 bases between them. CDR1 is SGDLS, CDR2 YYNGEE, per germline. As DNA, the CDR3 is TGTGCCAGCAGCATCCGTCCGACAGGTGCGGGTGGCTACACCTTC. Protein: CASSIRPTGAGGYTF.

The V and J genes are TRBV20-1 and TRBJ1-1; D not certain. Looked up from germline, CDR1 is DFQATT and CDR2 is SNEGSKA (reference sequence). The germline V and J ends were trimmed by 2 bases and 2 bases, with 15 bases remaining between them. The CDR3 extends over 15 amino acids. CDR3 nucleotide sequence: TGCAGTGCTAGATCTGGAGCCGTAGGCAACACTGAAGCTTTCTTT. Protein product: CSARSGAVGNTEAFF.

The chain links TRBV19 to TRBJ2-7; TRBD1 aligns across 8 bases. CDR1 and CDR2 (germline): LNHDA, SQIVND (reference sequence). With 4 bases clipped from V and 4 bases from J, the junction kept 12 bases outside the gene matches. CDR3 length: 16 residues. The DNA for the CDR3 is TGTGCCAGTAGTACGGGGGCGTCAGGGGGCCGATACGAGCAGTACTTC. Protein: CASSTGASGGRYEQYF.

CDR3 region: CASNLLQGALAEAFF. The CDR3 DNA sequence: TGTGCCAGCAACCTTCTACAGGGGGCCTTGGCTGAAGCTTTCTTT. V gene TRBV5-6 combines with J gene TRBJ1-1; 9 positions match TRBD1. Germline assignment: CDR1 SGHDT and CDR2 YYEEEE. This CDR3 has 15 residues. V lost 6 bases to trimming and J lost 6 bases; unmatched junction nucleotides: 12. The full variable domain, rest sourced from reference TRBV5-6 and TRBJ1-1, is DAGVTQSPTHLIKTRGQQVTLRCSPKSGHDTVSWYQQALGQGPQFIFQYYEEEERQRGNFPDRFSGHQFPNYSSELNVNALLLGDSALYLCASNLLQGALAEAFFGQGTRLTVV.